This TCR beta chain derives from a study of CD8 T cells in Susac syndrome. General study points: The relatively small number of individuals in the TCR sequencing and HLA analysis was acknowledged by the study.

This clonotype was seen once. The antigen remains unidentified. The CDR3 has 14 residues. CDR1 is GTSNPN and CDR2 is SVGIG in the germline V gene (reference sequence). Trimming took off 4 bases at V and 1 base at J, with 13 bases between the two ends. With random hexamers, roughly 0.45 to 1 ug RNA was reverse transcribed. The method of amplification for TCR beta CDR3 was immunoSEQ multiplex PCR, covering 54 Vbeta and 13 Jbeta. TCRdb re-called the immunoSEQ multiplex PCR reads with MiXCR, one entry per CDR3 protein. The table has about 250,000 distinct CDR3 sequences, about 94% seen once. The multiple sclerosis controls comprised treatment-naive patients whose relapsing-remitting disease was stable or active.

This chain connects TRBV30 to TRBJ1-1; tentative D call: TRBD1 (6 bases). Sequencing used CD4+ T cells from PBMCs. The TCR sequence derives from a human donor with multiple sclerosis. The CDR3 here is CAWITGQGNTEAFF. Written as DNA, the CDR3 is TGTGCCTGGATCACGGGACAAGGGAACACTGAAGCTTTCTTT.